One sample yielded the 7 T cell receptor beta chains listed below, sequenced in a study of quantifying T cell responses using KT2 cells. Overall study: Reverse transcription used primers in the TCR alpha and beta constant regions.

Each cDNA got a UMI-containing oligo ligated at its 3' end. First-round PCR used roughly 4 cycles and beta primers RC1.1 and RC1.2 covering TRBC1 and TRBC2. TCRdb redid the calling of the UMI-ligation and nested PCR reads with MiXCR, one entry per CDR3 protein. The top ten clones hold around 9.9% of a sample with 52,000 or so distinct CDR3 sequences, roughly an eighth of them seen once. The sequenced material came from PBMCs spiked with cells of the T cell clone KT2. The receptors were sampled from a human donor.

This clonotype came up many times. J is TRBJ1-2 and V is TRBV20-1; no clear D. The CDR3 extends over 14 amino acids. Germline V gene sequence: CDR1 DFQATT, CDR2 SNEGSKA (reference sequence). V lost 0 bases, J lost 4 bases, and 12 bases lay in between. CDR3 bases: TGCAGTGCTAGAGAAGGAGGGTGGTCCTATGGCTACACCTTC. Translation: CSAREGGWSYGYTF.

This rearrangement joins TRBV10-3 to TRBJ2-2, with D hard to call. V was clipped by 8 bases and J by 0 bases, with 4 bases between them. The germline gives CDR1 ENHRY, CDR2 SYGVKD. The CDR3 is 12 amino acids. CDR3: CAIGTNTGELFF. The CDR3 bases are TGTGCCATCGGAACGAACACCGGGGAGCTGTTTTTT.

At least ten counts were recorded for this clonotype. V gene TRBV20-1 combines with J gene TRBJ2-2, with D possibly being TRBD2 (6 bases). The CDR3 has 15 amino acids. Trimming left V 0 bases short and J 9 bases short, with 17 bases between. Germline V gene lookup returns CDR1 DFQATT and CDR2 SNEGSKA (reference sequence). The CDR3 here is CSARDPLSRERELFF. CDR3 bases: TGCAGTGCTAGAGATCCCCTTAGTCGGGAGAGGGAGCTGTTTTTT.

The chain recombines TRBV29-1 with TRBJ1-1, with D uncertain. Germline CDR1 and CDR2: SQVTM and ANQGSEA. With 7 bases removed from V and 0 bases from J, the gap between germline ends came to 3 bases. The CDR3 sequence is 10 residues long. CDR3 sequence reads: CSAMNTEAFF. The DNA for the CDR3 is TGCAGCGCCATGAACACTGAAGCTTTCTTT.

The V gene is TRBV12-3 or TRBV12-4, the J gene TRBJ1-5; tentative D call: TRBD1 (6 bases). Between the trimmed V and J ends, which lost 3 bases and 6 bases, there was a span of 33 bases. This CDR3 has 21 residues. As DNA, the CDR3 is TGTGCCAGCAGTTTGGATAAAGGGATCGGATCGGCTACAGGGCCCATTCAGCCCCAGCATTTT. This gives the protein CASSLDKGIGSATGPIQPQHF.

This clonotype was counted only a few times. The rearrangement uses TRBV10-3 and TRBJ2-1; 12 bases map to TRBD2. Germline trimming cut 7 bases from V and 8 bases from J; bases unmatched to any gene: 9. The germline gives CDR1 ENHRY, CDR2 SYGVKD. The CDR3 contains 15 residues. As DNA, the CDR3 is TGTGCCATCACCAGGACTAGCGGGGTTACGGATGAGCAGTTCTTC. Translation: CAITRTSGVTDEQFF.

The V and J genes are TRBV10-2 and TRBJ2-2, with D perhaps TRBD1 (5 bases). This CDR3 spans 14 amino acids. The V gene's germline CDR1 is WSHSY and CDR2 SAAADI. V shed 2 bases and J shed 2 bases, with 6 bases lying between them. The CDR3 loop reads CASSEQGNTGELFF. The CDR3 DNA follows: TGCGCCAGCAGTGAGCAGGGAAACACCGGGGAGCTGTTTTTT.